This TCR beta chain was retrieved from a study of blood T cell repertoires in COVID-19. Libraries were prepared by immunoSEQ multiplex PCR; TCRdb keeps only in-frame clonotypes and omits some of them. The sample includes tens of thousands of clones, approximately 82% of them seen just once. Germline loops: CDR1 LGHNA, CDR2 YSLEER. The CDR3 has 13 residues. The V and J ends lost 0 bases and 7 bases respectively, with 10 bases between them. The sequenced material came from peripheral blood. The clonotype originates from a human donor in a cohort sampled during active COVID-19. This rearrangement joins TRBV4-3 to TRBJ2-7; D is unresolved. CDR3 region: CASSQDIEKEQYF. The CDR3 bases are TGCGCCAGCAGCCAAGATATTGAGAAGGAGCAGTACTTC.